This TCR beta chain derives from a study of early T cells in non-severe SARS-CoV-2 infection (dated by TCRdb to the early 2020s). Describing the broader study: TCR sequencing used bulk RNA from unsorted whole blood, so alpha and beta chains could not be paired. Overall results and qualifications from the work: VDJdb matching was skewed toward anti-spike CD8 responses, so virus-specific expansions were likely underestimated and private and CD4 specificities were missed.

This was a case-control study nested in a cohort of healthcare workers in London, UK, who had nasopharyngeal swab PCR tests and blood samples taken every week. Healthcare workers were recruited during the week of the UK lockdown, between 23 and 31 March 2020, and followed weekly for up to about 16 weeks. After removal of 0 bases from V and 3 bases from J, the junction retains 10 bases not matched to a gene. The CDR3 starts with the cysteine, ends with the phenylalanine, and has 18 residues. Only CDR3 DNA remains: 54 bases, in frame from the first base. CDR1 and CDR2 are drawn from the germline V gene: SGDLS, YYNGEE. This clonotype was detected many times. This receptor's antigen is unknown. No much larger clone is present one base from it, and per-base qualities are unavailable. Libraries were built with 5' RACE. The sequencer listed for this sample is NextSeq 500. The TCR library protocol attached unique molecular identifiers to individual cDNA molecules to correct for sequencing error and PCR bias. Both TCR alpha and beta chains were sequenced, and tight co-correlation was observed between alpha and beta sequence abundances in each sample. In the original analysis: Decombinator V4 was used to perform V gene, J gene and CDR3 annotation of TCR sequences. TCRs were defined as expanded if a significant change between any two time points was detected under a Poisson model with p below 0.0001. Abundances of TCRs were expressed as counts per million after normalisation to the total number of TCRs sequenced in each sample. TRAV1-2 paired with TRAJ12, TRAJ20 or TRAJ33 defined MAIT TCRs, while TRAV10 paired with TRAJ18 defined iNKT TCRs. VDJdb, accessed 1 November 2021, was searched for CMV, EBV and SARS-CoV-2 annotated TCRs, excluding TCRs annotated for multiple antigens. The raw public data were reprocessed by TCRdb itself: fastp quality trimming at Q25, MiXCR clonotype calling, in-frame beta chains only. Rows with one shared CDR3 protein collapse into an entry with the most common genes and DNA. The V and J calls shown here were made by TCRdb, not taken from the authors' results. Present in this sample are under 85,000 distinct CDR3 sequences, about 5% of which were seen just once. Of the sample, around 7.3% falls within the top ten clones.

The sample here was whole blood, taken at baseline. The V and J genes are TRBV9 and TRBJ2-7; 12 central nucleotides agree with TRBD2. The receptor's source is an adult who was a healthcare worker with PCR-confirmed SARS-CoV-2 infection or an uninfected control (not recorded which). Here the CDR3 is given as CASSVADQTSGRGYEQYF. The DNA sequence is TGTGCCAGCAGCGTAGCCGACCAGACTAGCGGGAGAGGCTACGAGCAGTACTTC.